This record concerns one TCR beta chain sequence. The antigen is undetermined. This sample's time point: persistent/refractory GD, antithyroid drugs over 5 years with positive TRAb. With RNA extracted from PBMCs as input, the TCR library was made. An endocrinology department in Xi'an, China, recruited the patients. As collected, the peripheral blood samples measured 7 to 9.5 milliliters each and went into EDTA tubes. This sample is part of a study of regulatory T cells in long-lasting Graves disease. Overall study results and limits: Under persistent disease, TRBV28, TRBJ1-2 and TRBJ2-5 were used preferentially.

The germline V and J ends were trimmed by 2 bases and 4 bases, with 12 bases remaining between them. This CDR3 has 14 amino acids. Germline-derived CDR1 and CDR2 are MNHEY and SMNVEV (reference sequence). Arm-PCR with iRepertoire HTBI primers amplified the CDR3 regions for these TCR beta libraries. TCRdb re-analysed the multiplex PCR reads in MiXCR, keeping a single row per CDR3 protein. The sample shows roughly 430,000 distinct CDR3 sequences, around 20% of them seen only once. The TCR was taken from a female donor with Graves disease. Sequences were derived from peripheral blood mononuclear cells (PBMCs), sampled when the disease was refractory, from a patient treated with antithyroid drugs. The rearrangement uses TRBV27 and TRBJ2-7, with D unresolved. The CDR3 loop reads CASSLRSARYEQYF. In DNA, the CDR3 is TGTGCCAGCAGTTTAAGGTCTGCCAGATACGAGCAGTACTTC.